This passage covers 7 T cell receptor beta chains from one sample sequenced in a study of shared clonotypes between healthy human individuals. Clones were read by immunoSEQ multiplex PCR, and TCRdb kept only the in-frame ones, dropping some. The sample carries 2,500,000 or so clones, around 94% recorded once. Input material: naive CD4+ T cells sorted from blood. Subset indicated: CD45RA+ positively selected. The source of these receptors is a man younger than 35 in good health.

This rearrangement joins TRBV20-1 to TRBJ2-5; no clear D gene. This CDR3 comprises 11 residues. Germline CDR1 reads DFQATT; CDR2 reads SNEGSKA (reference sequence). V lost 4 bases and J lost 3, with 6 bases in between. This chain's CDR3 is CSANPKETQYF. CDR3 DNA: TGCAGTGCTAACCCGAAAGAGACCCAGTACTTC.

This clone was found a few times. The J gene is TRBJ1-1, the V gene TRBV7-9, with 7 bases lining up with TRBD1. The CDR3 has 13 residues. J lost 8 bases, V lost 5 bases, and 8 bases had no gene match. CDR1 is SEHNR, CDR2 FQNEAQ, per germline (reference sequence). The CDR3 nucleotides are TGTGCCAGCAGCCCGCGACAGGGTCTCGAAGCTTTCTTT. Amino acid sequence: CASSPRQGLEAFF. Filled out from reference TRBV7-9 and TRBJ1-1, the complete variable domain reads DTGVSQNPRHKITKRGQNVTFRCDPISEHNRLYWYRQTLGQGPEFLTYFQNEAQLEKSRLLSDRFSAERPKGSFSTLEIQRTEQGDSAMYLCASSPRQGLEAFFGQGTRLTVV.

Points on this clone: Other DNA sequences from this sample encode an identical CDR3 as well. J is TRBJ2-3 and V is TRBV5-1; unclear D gene. Trimming removed 4 bases from V and 2 bases from J, with 8 bases in between. Germline V gene lookup returns CDR1 SGHRS and CDR2 YFSETQ. The length of the CDR3 is 13 residues. Here the CDR3 DNA reads TGCGCCAGCAGCAGAGACAACACAGATACGCAGTATTTT. As protein: CASSRDNTDTQYF.

The J gene is TRBJ2-5, the V gene TRBV29-1; the D is unclear. The CDR3 totals 10 residues. Germline CDR1 SQVTM, CDR2 ANQGSEA. V was trimmed by 7 bases and J by 3 bases, leaving 6 bases between them. The CDR3 DNA is TGCAGCGCCGCGGAAGAGACCCAGTACTTC. It encodes CSAAEETQYF.

The CDR3 DNA reads as TGCGCCAGCAGCCAAGTCCTCGGAAATGCTGGAAACACCATATATTTT. This translates into CASSQVLGNAGNTIYF. The rearrangement links TRBV4-3 to TRBJ1-3, with unresolved D. The germline V and J ends were trimmed by 1 base and 2 bases, with 12 bases remaining between them. The germline V gene has CDR1 LGHNA and CDR2 YSLEER. The CDR3 runs 16 residues.

A note on this clone: At one end, the junction sequence differs from germline, possibly due to a read error. This chain connects TRBV7-7 to TRBJ2-2, with 7 bases matching TRBD2. CDR3 length equals 12 residues. CDR1 SSHAT and CDR2 FNYEAQ come from the germline V gene (reference sequence). The CDR3: CASSGEVGELFF. As DNA, the CDR3 is TGTGCTAGCAGCGGGGAAGTCGGGGAGCTGTTTTTT. The full variable domain, in which reference TRBV7-7 and TRBJ2-2 provide the parts outside the CDR3, is GAGVSQSPRYKVTKRGQDVTLRCDPISSHATLYWYQQALGQGPEFLTYFNYEAQPDKSGLPSDRFSAERPEGSISTLTIQRTEQRDSAMYRCASSGEVGELFFGEGSRLTVL.

The chain uses TRBV18 and TRBJ2-1; 9 bases line up with TRBD2. The CDR3 is 15 residues long. Germline CDR1 KGHSH, CDR2 LQKENI. The J segment lost 9 bases and the V segment lost 0 bases, leaving 6 bases of the junction unmatched. The CDR3 sequence is CASSPPASGMAEQFF. The CDR3 DNA follows: TGTGCCAGCTCACCACCGGCTAGCGGGATGGCTGAGCAGTTCTTC. The full variable domain, its missing parts supplied by reference TRBV18 and TRBJ2-1, is NAGVMQNPRHLVRRRGQEARLRCSPMKGHSHVYWYRQLPEEGLKFMVYLQKENIIDESGMPKERFSAEFPKEGPSILRIQQVVRGDSAAYFCASSPPASGMAEQFFGPGTRLTVL.